This TCR beta chain was found in a study of blood T cell repertoires in COVID-19. Study summary: Acute and convalescent COVID-19 specimens originated in the United States, Italy and Spain.

TCRdb's table, derived via immunoSEQ multiplex PCR, lists solely in-frame clones and lacks some. The repertoire includes approximately 240,000 clones, approximately 87% of them detected once, and 3.1% sits in the top ten. Specimen: PBMCs or T cells enriched from blood (not recorded which). The receptor's source is a woman aged 45-65 years in a cohort exposed to, infected with or recovered from COVID-19 (not recorded which).

The CDR3 loop is CASSDLQGSTEAFF. CDR3 DNA sequence: TGCGCCAGCAGCGACCTACAGGGGTCCACTGAAGCTTTCTTT. The chain couples TRBV10-2 to TRBJ1-1, with 7 bases fitting TRBD1. The V segment lost 6 bases and the J segment 4 bases; nucleotides outside the gene matches: 8. Germline CDR1 reads WSHSY; CDR2 reads SAAADI. The CDR3 spans 14 residues.